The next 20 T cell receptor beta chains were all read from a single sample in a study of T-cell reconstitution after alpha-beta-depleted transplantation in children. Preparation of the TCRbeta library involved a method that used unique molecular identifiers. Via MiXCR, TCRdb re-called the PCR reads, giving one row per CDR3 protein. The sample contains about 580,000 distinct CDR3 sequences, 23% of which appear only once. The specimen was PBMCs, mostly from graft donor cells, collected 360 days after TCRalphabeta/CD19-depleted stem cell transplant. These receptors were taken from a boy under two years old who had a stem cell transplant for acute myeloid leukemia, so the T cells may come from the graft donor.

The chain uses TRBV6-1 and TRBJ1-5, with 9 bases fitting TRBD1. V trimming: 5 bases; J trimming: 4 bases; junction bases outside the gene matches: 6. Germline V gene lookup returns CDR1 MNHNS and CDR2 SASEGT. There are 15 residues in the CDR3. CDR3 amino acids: CASSPTGGWNQPQHF. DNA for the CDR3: TGTGCCAGCAGTCCCACAGGGGGCTGGAATCAGCCCCAGCATTTT.

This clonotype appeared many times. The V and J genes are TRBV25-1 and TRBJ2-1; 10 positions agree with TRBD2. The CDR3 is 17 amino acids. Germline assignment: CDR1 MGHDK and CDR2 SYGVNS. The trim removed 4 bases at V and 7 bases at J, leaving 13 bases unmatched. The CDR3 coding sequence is TGTGCCAGCAGTGGGGTAGCGGGGGGCCGGGCGGGGAATGAGCAGTTCTTC. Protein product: CASSGVAGGRAGNEQFF.

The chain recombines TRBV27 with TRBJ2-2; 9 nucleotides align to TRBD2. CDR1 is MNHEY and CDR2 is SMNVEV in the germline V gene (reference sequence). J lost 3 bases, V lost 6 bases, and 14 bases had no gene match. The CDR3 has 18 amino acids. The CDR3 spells CASSSVAGGPFHTGELFF. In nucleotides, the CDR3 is TGTGCCAGCAGCTCCGTGGCGGGGGGGCCCTTCCACACCGGGGAGCTGTTTTTT.

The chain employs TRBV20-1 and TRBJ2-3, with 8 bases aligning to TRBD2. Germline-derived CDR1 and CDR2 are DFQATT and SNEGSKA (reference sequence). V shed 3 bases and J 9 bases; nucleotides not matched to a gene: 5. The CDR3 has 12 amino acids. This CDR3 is CSASGGETTQYF. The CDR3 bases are TGCAGTGCTAGCGGGGGGGAGACGACGCAGTATTTT.

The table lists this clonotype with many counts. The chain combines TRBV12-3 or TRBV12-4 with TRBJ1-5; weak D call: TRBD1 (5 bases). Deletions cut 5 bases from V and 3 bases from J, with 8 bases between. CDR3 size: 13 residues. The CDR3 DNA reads TGTGCCAGCAGTAGACAGTTCAATCAGCCCCAGCATTTT. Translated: CASSRQFNQPQHF.

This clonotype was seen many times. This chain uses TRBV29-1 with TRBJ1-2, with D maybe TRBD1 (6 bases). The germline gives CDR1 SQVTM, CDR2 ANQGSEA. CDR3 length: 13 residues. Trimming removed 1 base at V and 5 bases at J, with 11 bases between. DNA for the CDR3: TGCAGCGTTGAAGGGAGGGGGTTTTATGGCTACACCTTC. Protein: CSVEGRGFYGYTF.

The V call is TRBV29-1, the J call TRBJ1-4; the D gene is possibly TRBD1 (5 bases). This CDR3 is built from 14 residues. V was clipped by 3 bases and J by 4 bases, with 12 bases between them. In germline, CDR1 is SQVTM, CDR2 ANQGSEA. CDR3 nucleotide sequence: TGCAGCGTTGACGGGGGTAGGGGTAATGAAAAACTGTTTTTT. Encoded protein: CSVDGGRGNEKLFF.

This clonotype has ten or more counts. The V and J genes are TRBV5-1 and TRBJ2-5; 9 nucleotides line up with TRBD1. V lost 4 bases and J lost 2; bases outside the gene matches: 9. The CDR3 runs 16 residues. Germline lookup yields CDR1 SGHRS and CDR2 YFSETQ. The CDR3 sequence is CASSPGQGRGQETQYF. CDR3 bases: TGCGCCAGCAGCCCGGGACAGGGAAGGGGGCAAGAGACCCAGTACTTC.

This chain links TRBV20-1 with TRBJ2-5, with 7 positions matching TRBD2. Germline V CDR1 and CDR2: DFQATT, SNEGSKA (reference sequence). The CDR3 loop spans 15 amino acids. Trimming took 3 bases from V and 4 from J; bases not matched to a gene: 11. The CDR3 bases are TGCAGTGCTAGTTCGAGGGGAGGGAAAGTAGAGACCCAGTACTTC. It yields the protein CSASSRGGKVETQYF.

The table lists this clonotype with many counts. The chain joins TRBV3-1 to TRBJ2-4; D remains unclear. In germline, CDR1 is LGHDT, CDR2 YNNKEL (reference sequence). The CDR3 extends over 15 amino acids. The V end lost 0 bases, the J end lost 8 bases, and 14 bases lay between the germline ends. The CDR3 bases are TGTGCCAGCAGCCAAGACGGAGTGATTCCGGACATTCAGTACTTC. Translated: CASSQDGVIPDIQYF.

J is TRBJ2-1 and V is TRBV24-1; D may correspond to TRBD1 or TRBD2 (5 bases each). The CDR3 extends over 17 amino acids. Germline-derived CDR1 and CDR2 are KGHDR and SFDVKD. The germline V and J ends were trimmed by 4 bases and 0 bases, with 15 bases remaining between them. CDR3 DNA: TGTGCCACCAGTGACCTCGACAGCACTAGCTCCTACAATGAGCAGTTCTTC. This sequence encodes CATSDLDSTSSYNEQFF.

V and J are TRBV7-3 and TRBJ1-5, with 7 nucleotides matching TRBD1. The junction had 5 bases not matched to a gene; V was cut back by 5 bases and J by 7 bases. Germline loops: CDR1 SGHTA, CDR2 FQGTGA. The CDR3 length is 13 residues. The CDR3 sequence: CASSIDRDQPQHF. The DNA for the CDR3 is TGTGCCAGCAGCATAGACAGGGACCAGCCCCAGCATTTT.

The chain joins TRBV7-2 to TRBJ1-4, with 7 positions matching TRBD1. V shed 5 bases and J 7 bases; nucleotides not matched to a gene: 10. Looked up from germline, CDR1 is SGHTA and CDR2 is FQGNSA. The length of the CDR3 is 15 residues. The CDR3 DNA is TGTGCCAGCAGCAACCTACAGGGGAGTTCTGAAAAACTGTTTTTT. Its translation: CASSNLQGSSEKLFF.

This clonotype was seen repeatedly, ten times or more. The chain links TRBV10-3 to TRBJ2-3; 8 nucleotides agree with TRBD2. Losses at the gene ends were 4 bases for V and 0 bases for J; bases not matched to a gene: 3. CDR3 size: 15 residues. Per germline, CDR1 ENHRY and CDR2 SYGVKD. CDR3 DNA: TGTGCCATCAGTGGGGTAGCGGGAAGCACAGATACGCAGTATTTT. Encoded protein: CAISGVAGSTDTQYF.

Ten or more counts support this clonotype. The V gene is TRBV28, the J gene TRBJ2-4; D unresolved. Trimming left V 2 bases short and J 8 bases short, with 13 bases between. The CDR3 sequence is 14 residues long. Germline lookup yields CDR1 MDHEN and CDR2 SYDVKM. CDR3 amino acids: CASSLKDDSDIQYF. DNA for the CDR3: TGTGCCAGCAGTTTAAAGGACGACTCGGACATTCAGTACTTC.

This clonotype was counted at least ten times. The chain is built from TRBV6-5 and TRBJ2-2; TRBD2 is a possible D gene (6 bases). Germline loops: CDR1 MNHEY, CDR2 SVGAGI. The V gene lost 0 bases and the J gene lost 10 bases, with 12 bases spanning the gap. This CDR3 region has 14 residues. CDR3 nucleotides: TGTGCCAGCAGTTACTCGAGTACGCGGGAGGAGCTGTTTTTT. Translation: CASSYSSTREELFF.

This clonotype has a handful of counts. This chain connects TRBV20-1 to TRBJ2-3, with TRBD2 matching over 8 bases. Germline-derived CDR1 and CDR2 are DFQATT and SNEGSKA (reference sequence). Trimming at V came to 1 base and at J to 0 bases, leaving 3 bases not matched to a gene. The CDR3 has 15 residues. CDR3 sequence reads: CSARAASGSTDTQYF. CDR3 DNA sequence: TGCAGTGCTAGAGCGGCTAGCGGGAGCACAGATACGCAGTATTTT.

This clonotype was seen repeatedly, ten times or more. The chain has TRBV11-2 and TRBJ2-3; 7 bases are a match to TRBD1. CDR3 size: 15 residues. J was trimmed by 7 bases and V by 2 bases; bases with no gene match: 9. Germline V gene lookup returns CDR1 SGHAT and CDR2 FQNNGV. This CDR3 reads CASSLLGQFSNTQYF. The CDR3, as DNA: TGTGCCAGCAGCTTATTGGGACAGTTCTCTAATACGCAGTATTTT.

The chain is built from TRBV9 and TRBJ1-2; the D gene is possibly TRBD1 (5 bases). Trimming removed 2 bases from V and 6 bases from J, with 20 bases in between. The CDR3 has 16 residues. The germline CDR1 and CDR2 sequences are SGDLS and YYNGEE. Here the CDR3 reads CASSVPQAGGVDGYTF. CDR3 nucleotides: TGTGCCAGCAGCGTCCCTCAAGCCGGGGGAGTCGATGGCTACACCTTC.

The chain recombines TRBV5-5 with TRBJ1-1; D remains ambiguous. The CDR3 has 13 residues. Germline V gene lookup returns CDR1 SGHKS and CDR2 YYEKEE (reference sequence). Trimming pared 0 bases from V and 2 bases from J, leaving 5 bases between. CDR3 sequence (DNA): TGTGCCAGCAGCTTGGATCACAACACTGAAGCTTTCTTT. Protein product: CASSLDHNTEAFF.